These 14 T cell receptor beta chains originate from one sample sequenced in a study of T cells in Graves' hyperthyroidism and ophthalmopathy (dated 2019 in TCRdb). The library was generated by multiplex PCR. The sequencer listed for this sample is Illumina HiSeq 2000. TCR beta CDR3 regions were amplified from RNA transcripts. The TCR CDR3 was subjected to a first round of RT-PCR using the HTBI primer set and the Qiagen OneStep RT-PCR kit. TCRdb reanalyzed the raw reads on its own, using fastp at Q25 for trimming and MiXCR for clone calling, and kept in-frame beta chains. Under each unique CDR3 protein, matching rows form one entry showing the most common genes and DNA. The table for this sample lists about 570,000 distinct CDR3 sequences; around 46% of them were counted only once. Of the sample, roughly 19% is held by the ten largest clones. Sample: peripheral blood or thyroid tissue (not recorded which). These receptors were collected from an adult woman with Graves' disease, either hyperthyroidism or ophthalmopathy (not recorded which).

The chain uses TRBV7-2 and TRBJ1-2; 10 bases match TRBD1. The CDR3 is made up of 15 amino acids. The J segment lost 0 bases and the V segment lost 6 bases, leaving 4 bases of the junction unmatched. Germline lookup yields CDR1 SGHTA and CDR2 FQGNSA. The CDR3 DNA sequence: TGTGCCAGCAGTCGCGACAGGGGGCCTAACTATGGCTACACCTTC. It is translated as CASSRDRGPNYGYTF. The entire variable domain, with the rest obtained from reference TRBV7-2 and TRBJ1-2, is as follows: GAGVSQSPSNKVTEKGKDVELRCDPISGHTALYWYRQSLGQGLEFLIYFQGNSAPDKSGLPSDRFSAERTGGSVSTLTIQRTQQEDSAVYLCASSRDRGPNYGYTFGSGTRLTVV.

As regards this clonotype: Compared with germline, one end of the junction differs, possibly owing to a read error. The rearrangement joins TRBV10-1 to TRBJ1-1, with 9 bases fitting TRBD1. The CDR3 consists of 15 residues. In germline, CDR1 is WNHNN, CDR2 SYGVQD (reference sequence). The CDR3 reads CASSLRIQGASEAFF. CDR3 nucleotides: TGTGCCAGCTCACTACGAATACAGGGGGCCTCAGAAGCTTTCTTT.

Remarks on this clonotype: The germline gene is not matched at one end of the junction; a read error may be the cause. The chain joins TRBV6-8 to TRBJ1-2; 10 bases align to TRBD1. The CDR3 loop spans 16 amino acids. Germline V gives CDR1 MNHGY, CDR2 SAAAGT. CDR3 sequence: CASSYDRGPVTYGYTF. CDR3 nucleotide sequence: TGTGCCAGCAGTTATGACAGGGGGCCTGTAACCTATGGCTATACCTTC.

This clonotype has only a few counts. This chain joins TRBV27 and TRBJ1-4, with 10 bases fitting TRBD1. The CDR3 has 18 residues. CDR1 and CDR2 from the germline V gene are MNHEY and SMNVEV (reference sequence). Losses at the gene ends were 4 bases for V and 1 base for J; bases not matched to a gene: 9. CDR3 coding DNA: TGTGCCAGCAGTTCCTTGACAGGGGGCCCGGGAACTAATGAAAAACTGTTTTTT. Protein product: CASSSLTGGPGTNEKLFF.

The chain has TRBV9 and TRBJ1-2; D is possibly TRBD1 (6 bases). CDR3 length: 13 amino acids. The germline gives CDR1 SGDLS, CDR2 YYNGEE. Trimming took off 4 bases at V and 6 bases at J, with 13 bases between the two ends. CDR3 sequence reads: CASSPSTGNGYTF. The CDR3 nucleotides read TGTGCCAGCAGCCCGTCGACAGGCAATGGCTACACCTTC. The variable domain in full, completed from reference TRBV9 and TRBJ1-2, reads DSGVTQTPKHLITATGQRVTLRCSPRSGDLSVYWYQQSLDQGLQFLIQYYNGEERAKGNILERFSAQQFPDLHSELNLSSLELGDSALYFCASSPSTGNGYTFGSGTRLTVV.

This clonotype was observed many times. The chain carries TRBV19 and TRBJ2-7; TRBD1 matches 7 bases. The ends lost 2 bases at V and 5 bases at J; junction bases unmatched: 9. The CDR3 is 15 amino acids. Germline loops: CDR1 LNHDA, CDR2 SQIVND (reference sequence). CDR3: CASSILGEGGNEQYF. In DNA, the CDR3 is TGTGCCAGTAGTATACTCGGAGAAGGGGGCAACGAGCAGTACTTC. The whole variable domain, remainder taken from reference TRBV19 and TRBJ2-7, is DGGITQSPKYLFRKEGQNVTLSCEQNLNHDAMYWYRQDPGQGLRLIYYSQIVNDFQKGDIAEGYSVSREKKESFPLTVTSAQKNPTAFYLCASSILGEGGNEQYFGPGTRLTVT.

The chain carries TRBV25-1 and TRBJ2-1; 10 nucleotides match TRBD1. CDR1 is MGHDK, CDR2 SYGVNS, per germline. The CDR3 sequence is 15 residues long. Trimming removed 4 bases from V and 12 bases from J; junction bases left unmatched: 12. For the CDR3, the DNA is TGTGCCAGCAGTGGGGGACAGGGGAGGACAGATACGCAGTTCTTC. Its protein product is CASSGGQGRTDTQFF.

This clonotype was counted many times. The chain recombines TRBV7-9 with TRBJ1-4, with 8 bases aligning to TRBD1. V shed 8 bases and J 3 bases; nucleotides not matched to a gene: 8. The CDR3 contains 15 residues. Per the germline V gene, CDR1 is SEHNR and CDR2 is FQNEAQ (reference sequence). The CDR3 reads CASGSGGAANEKLFF. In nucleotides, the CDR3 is TGTGCCAGCGGATCAGGGGGCGCGGCTAATGAAAAACTGTTTTTT.

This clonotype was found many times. The chain's CDR3 is CASSPSGALNTEAFF. CDR3 bases: TGTGCCAGCAGCCCGTCGGGGGCACTAAACACTGAAGCTTTCTTT. The chain joins TRBV7-3 to TRBJ1-1; the D gene is possibly TRBD1 (6 bases). Germline CDR1 SGHTA, CDR2 FQGTGA. This CDR3 has 15 amino acids. V shed 5 bases and J shed 2 bases, with 15 bases lying between them.

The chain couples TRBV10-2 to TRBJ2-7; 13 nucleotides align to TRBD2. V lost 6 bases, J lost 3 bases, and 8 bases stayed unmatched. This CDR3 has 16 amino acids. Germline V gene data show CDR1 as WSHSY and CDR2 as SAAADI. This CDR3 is CASRRLAGGRGYEQYF. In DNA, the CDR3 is TGCGCCAGCAGGAGACTAGCGGGAGGACGGGGCTACGAGCAGTACTTC.

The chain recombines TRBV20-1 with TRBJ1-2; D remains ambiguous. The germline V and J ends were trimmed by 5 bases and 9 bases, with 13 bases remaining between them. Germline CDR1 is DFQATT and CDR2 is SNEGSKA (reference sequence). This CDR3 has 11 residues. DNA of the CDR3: TGCAGTGCTTCCAACGGGAGGAGCTACACCTTC. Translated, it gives CSASNGRSYTF.

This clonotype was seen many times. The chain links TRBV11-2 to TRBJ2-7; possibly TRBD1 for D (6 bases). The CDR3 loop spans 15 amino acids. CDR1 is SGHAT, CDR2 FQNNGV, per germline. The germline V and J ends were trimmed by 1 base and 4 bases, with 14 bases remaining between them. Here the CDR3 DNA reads TGTGCCAGCAGCTTAGTCTGGGGGCGAGGGTACGAGCAGTACTTC. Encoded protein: CASSLVWGRGYEQYF.

Written as DNA, the CDR3 is TGTGCCAGCAGCTTAGCAGTGGGAGATCGGTACGAGCAGTACTTC. Its translation: CASSLAVGDRYEQYF. This sequence joins TRBV7-2 and TRBJ2-7; D perhaps matches TRBD2 (5 bases). The germline CDR1 and CDR2 sequences are SGHTA and FQGNSA. CDR3 length: 15 amino acids. Deletions cut 0 bases from V and 4 bases from J, with 13 bases between.

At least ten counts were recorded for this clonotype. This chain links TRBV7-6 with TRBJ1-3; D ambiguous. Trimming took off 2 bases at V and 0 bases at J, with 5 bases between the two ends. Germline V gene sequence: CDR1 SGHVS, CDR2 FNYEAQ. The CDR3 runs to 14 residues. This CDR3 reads CASSLIDSGNTIYF. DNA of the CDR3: TGTGCCAGCAGCTTAATCGACTCTGGAAACACCATATATTTT.